This T cell receptor beta chain was sequenced in a study of cytomegalovirus exposure and HLA in healthy donors. Trimming stripped 7 bases from V and 3 bases from J, with 10 bases between. Germline V lookup: CDR1 SNHLY, CDR2 FYNNEI. This CDR3 region has 13 residues. PCR involved 60 Vbeta and 13 Jbeta primers. Data came from immunoSEQ multiplex PCR; TCRdb stores just in-frame clones and leaves some out. The sample lists about 25,000 clones, roughly 73% occurring once. Specimen: PBMCs. The V and J genes are TRBV2 and TRBJ1-5; D unresolved. This clonotype was obtained from a male donor in good health and CMV-seronegative. The CDR3 spells CASTQVHNQPQHF. The CDR3 DNA is TGTGCCAGCACGCAGGTGCACAATCAGCCCCAGCATTTT. Using reference TRBV2 and TRBJ1-5 for the parts outside the CDR3, the full variable domain is EPEVTQTPSHQVTQMGQEVILRCVPISNHLYFYWYRQILGQKVEFLVSFYNNEISEKSEIFDDQFSVERPDGSNFTLKIRSTKLEDSAMYFCASTQVHNQPQHFGDGTRLSIL.